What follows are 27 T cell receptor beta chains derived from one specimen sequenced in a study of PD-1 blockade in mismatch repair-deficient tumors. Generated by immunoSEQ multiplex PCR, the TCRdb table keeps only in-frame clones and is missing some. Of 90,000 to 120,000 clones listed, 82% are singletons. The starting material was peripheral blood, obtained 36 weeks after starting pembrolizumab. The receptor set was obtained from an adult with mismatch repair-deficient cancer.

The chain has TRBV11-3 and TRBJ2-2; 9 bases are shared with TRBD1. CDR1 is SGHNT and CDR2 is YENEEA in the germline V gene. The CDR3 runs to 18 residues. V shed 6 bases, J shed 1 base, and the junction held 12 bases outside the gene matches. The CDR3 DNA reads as TGTGCCAGCAGTTCTAGTACAGGGGGCGGCCTGAACACCGGGGAGCTGTTTTTT. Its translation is CASSSSTGGGLNTGELFF.

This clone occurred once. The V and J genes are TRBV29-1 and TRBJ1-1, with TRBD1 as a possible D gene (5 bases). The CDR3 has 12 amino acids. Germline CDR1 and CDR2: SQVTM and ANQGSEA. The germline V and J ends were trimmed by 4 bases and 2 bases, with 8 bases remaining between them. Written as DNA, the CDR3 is TGCAGCGTTGCCAGGGCCAACACTGAAGCTTTCTTT. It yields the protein CSVARANTEAFF.

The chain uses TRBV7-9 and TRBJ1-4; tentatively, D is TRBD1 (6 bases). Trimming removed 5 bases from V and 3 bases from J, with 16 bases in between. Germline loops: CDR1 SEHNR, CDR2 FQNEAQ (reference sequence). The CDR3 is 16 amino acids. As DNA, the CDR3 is TGTGCCAGCAGCCCGAACGGGGGCGCAGCTAATGAAAAACTGTTTTTT. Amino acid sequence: CASSPNGGAANEKLFF.

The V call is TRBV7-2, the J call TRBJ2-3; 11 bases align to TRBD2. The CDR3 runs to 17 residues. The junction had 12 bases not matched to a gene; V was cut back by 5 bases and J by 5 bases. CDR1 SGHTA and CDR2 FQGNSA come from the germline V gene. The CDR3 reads CASSTSLTSGNIDTQYF. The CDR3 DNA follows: TGTGCCAGCAGCACAAGTTTGACTAGCGGGAACATAGATACGCAGTATTTT.

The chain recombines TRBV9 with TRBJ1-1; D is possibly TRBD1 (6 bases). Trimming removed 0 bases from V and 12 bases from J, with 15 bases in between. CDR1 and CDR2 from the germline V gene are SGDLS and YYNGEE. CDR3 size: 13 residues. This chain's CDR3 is CASSVVEGVLPFF. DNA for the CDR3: TGTGCCAGCAGCGTAGTGGAGGGGGTCTTGCCTTTCTTT. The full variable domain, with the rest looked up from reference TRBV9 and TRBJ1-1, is DSGVTQTPKHLITATGQRVTLRCSPRSGDLSVYWYQQSLDQGLQFLIQYYNGEERAKGNILERFSAQQFPDLHSELNLSSLELGDSALYFCASSVVEGVLPFFGQGTRLTVV.

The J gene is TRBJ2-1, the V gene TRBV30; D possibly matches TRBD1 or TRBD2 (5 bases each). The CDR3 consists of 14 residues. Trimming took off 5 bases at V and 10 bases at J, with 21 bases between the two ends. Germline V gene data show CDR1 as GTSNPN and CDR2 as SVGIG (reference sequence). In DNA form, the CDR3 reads TGTGCCTGGGGGGTCGGGCCTCTCGAGGGGGAGCAGTTCTTC. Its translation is CAWGVGPLEGEQFF.

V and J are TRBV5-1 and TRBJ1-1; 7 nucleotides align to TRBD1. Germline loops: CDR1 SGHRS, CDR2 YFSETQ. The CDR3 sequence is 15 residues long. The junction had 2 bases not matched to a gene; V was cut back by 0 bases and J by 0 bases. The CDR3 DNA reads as TGCGCCAGCAGCTTGGTTGGGACAGTGAACACTGAAGCTTTCTTT. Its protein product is CASSLVGTVNTEAFF.

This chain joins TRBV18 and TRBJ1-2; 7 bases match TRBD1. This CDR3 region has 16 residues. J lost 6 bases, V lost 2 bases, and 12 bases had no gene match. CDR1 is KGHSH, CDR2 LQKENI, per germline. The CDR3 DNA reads TGTGCCAGCTCACCAGCATTAGGGGACAGCCCGAATGGCTACACCTTC. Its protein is CASSPALGDSPNGYTF.

The DNA for the CDR3 is TGCGCCAGCAGCCGCGTGACAGGGGTGTATGAAAAACTGTTTTTT. Residues: CASSRVTGVYEKLFF. J is TRBJ1-4 and V is TRBV5-1; 8 bases fit TRBD1. V lost 4 bases to trimming and J lost 6 bases; unmatched junction nucleotides: 8. Germline CDR1 SGHRS, CDR2 YFSETQ. The CDR3 runs to 15 residues.

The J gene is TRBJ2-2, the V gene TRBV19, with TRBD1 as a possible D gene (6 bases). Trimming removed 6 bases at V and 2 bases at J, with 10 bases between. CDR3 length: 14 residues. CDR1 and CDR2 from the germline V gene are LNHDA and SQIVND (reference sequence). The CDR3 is CASRRTDNTGELFF. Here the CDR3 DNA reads TGTGCCAGTAGGAGGACAGACAACACCGGGGAGCTGTTTTTT.

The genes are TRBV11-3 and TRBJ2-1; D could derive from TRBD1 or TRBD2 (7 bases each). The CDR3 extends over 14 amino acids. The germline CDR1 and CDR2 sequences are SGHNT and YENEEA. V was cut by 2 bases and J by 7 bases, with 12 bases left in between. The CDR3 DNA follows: TGTGCCAGCAGCTTACGGCAGGGGGGGAATGAGCAGTTCTTC. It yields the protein CASSLRQGGNEQFF. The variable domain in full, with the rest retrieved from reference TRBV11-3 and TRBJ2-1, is EAGVVQSPRYKIIEKKQPVAFWCNPISGHNTLYWYLQNLGQGPELLIRYENEEAVDDSQLPKDRFSAERLKGVDSTLKIQPAELGDSAVYLCASSLRQGGNEQFFGPGTRLTVL.

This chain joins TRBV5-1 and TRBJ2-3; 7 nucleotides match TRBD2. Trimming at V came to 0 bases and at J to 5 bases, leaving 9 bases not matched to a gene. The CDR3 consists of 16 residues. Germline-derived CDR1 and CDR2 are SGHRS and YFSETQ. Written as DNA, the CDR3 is TGCGCCAGCAGCTTGGACGGCGGAGGCGGGGGAGATACGCAGTATTTT. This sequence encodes CASSLDGGGGGDTQYF.

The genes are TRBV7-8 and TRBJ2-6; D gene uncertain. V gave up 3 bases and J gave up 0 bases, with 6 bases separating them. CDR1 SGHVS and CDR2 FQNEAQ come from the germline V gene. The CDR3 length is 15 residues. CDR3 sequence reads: CASSFPGSGANVLTF. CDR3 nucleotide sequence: TGTGCCAGCAGCTTCCCAGGCTCTGGGGCCAACGTCCTGACTTTC.

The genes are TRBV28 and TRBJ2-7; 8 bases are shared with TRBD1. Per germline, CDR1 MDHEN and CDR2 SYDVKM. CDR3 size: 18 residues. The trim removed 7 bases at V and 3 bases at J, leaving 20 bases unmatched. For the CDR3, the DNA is TGTGCCAGCACCGGGTCGGGGACAGGCCTGTGGTTTAGCTACGAGCAGTACTTC. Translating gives CASTGSGTGLWFSYEQYF.

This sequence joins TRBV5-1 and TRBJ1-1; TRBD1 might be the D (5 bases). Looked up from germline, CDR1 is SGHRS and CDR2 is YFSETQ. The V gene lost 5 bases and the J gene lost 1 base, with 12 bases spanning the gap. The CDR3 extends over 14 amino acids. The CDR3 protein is CASRPGSTNTEAFF. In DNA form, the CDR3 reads TGCGCCAGCAGGCCAGGGAGCACGAACACTGAAGCTTTCTTT.

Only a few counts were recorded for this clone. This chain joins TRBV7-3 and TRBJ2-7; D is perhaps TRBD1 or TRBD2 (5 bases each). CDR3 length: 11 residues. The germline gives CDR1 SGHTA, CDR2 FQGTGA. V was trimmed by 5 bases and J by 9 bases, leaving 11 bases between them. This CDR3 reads CASSPGRGQYF. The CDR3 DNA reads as TGTGCCAGCAGCCCGGGAAGGGGGCAGTACTTC.

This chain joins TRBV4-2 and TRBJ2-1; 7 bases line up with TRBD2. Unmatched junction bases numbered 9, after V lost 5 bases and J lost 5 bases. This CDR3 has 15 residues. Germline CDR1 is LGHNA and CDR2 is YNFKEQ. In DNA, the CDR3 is TGTGCCAGCAGCGCAGGAGCTAGCGGAGACAATGAGCAGTTCTTC. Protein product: CASSAGASGDNEQFF.

This CDR3 reads CASSLEGIGYTF. For the CDR3, the DNA is TGTGCCAGCAGCTTAGAGGGCATTGGCTACACCTTC. The V and J genes are TRBV11-2 and TRBJ1-2; D not certain. The CDR3 covers 12 residues. Germline V CDR1 and CDR2: SGHAT, FQNNGV. Trimming shortened V by 0 bases and J by 7 bases, and 6 bases separated the two germline ends.

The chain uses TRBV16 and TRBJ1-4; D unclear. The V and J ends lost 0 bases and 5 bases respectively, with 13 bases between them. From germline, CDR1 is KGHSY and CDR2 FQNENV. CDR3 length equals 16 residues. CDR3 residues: CASSQSAFGGNEKLFF. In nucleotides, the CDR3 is TGTGCCAGCAGCCAATCTGCGTTTGGTGGGAATGAAAAACTGTTTTTT.

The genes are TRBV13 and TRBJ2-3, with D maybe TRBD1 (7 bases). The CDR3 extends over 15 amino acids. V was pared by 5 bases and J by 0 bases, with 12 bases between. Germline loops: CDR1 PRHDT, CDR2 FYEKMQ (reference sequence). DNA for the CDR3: TGTGCCAGCAGCCAGGAGGGACAGAGCACAGATACGCAGTATTTT. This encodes CASSQEGQSTDTQYF.

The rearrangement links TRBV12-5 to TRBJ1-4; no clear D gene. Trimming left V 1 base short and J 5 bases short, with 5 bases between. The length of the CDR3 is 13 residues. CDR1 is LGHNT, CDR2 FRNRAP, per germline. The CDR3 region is CASGLGQNEKLFF. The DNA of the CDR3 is TGTGCTAGTGGTTTGGGACAAAATGAAAAACTGTTTTTT.

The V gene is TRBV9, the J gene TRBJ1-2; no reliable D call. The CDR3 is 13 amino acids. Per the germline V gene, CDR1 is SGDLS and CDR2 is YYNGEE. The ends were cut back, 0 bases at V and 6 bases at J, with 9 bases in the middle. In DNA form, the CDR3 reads TGTGCCAGCAGCGTAGTTAATTTGGATGGCTACACCTTC. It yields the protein CASSVVNLDGYTF.

The CDR3 here is CASSQVKYVGSYYEQYF. The DNA for the CDR3 is TGTGCCAGCAGCCAAGTAAAATACGTCGGGTCTTACTACGAGCAGTACTTC. The gene calls are TRBV4-2 and TRBJ2-7; D gene uncertain. Germline V gene lookup returns CDR1 LGHNA and CDR2 YNFKEQ. V was pared by 1 base and J by 3 bases, with 19 bases between. This CDR3 comprises 17 residues.

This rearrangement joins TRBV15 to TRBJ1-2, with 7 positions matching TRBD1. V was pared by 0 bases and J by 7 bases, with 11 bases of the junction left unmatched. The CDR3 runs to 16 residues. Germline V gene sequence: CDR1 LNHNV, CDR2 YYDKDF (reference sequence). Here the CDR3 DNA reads TGTGCCACCAGCAGAGATGGGGGCAGGGGGAAGGGTGGCTACACCTTC. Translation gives CATSRDGGRGKGGYTF.

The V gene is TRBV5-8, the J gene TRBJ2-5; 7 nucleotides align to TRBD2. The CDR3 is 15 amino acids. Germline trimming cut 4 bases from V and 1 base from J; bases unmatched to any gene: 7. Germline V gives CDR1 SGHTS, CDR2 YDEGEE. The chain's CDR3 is CASSTPGLSQETQYF. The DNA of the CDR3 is TGTGCCAGCAGCACCCCGGGACTAAGCCAAGAGACCCAGTACTTC.

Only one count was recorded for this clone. CDR3 protein: CASSTASQPAQFF. DNA of the CDR3: TGTGCCAGCAGCACGGCGTCTCAACCTGCGCAGTTCTTC. The chain joins TRBV5-6 to TRBJ2-1; D is unclear. This CDR3 is built from 13 residues. Germline V lookup: CDR1 SGHDT, CDR2 YYEEEE. V lost 4 bases, J lost 12 bases, and 17 bases lay in between.

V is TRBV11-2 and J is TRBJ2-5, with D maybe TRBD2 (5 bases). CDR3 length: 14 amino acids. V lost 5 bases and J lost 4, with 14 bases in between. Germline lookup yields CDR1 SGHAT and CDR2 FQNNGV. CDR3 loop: CASSPGRETETQYF. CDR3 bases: TGTGCCAGCAGCCCGGGGAGAGAGACAGAGACCCAGTACTTC.